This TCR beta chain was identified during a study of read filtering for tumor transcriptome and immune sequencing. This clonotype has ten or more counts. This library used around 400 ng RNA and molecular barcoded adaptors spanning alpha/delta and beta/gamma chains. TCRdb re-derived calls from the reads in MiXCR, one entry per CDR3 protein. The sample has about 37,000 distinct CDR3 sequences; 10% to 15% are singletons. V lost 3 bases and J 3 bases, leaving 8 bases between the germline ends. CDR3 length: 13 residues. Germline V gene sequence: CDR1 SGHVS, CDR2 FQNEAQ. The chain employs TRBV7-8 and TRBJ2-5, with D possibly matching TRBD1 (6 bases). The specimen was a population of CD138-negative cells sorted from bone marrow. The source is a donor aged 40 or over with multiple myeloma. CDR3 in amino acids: CASSLGAEETQYF. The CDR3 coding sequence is TGTGCCAGCAGCTTGGGGGCCGAAGAGACCCAGTACTTC.